The 26 T cell receptor beta chains below were found in one sample sequenced in a study of PD-L1 blockade in urothelial cancer. The time point was: peripheral blood 6 weeks after treatment start. Here immunoSEQ multiplex PCR was the method, and the copy in TCRdb shows in-frame clones only, minus some. The top ten clones hold over 1.5% of a sample with 15,000 to 20,000 clones, around 86% of them seen once. This specimen was PBMCs, taken around atezolizumab (anti-PD-L1) treatment. These TCRs come from a man in his fifties with urothelial cancer.

This chain's CDR3 is CASSSPVATNEKLFF. For the CDR3, the DNA is TGTGCCAGCAGTTCCCCGGTTGCAACTAATGAAAAACTGTTTTTT. The V and J genes are TRBV28 and TRBJ1-4, with D uncertain. Trimming took off 4 bases at V and 0 bases at J, with 9 bases between the two ends. This CDR3 is built from 15 residues. CDR1 is MDHEN and CDR2 is SYDVKM in the germline V gene.

The chain joins TRBV4-1 to TRBJ1-5; D might be TRBD1 (5 bases). Trimming shortened V by 4 bases and J by 4 bases, and 14 bases separated the two germline ends. The CDR3 is made up of 15 amino acids. Germline CDR1 and CDR2: MGHRA and YSYEKL. CDR3 protein: CASSLRTAGNQPQHF. The CDR3 nucleotides are TGCGCCAGCAGCCTCCGAACGGCAGGGAATCAGCCCCAGCATTTT.

The chain joins TRBV6-1 to TRBJ2-7; TRBD1 aligns across 9 bases. With 6 bases clipped from V and 7 bases from J, the junction kept 13 bases outside the gene matches. The CDR3 is 15 amino acids. Germline V CDR1 and CDR2: MNHNS, SASEGT. For the CDR3, the DNA is TGTGCCAGCAGGGGGGTGGGACAGGGAGGCTGGGAGCAGTACGTC. It encodes CASRGVGQGGWEQYV.

The chain carries TRBV4-2 and TRBJ2-7, with D possibly TRBD1 on 6 matching bases. This CDR3 is 14 amino acids long. The germline V and J ends were trimmed by 4 bases and 0 bases, with 10 bases remaining between them. The germline V gene has CDR1 LGHNA and CDR2 YNFKEQ. The CDR3 nucleotides are TGTGCCAGCAGCCCAGACAGGAACTCCTACGAGCAGTACGTC. Translation: CASSPDRNSYEQYV.

The chain employs TRBV5-1 and TRBJ1-1, with D possibly TRBD1 on 5 matching bases. Looked up from germline, CDR1 is SGHRS and CDR2 is YFSETQ. V dropped 4 bases and J dropped 5 bases, with 9 bases sitting between them. The CDR3 totals 12 residues. The CDR3 sequence: CASSREGTEAFF. In DNA, the CDR3 is TGCGCCAGCAGCCGGGAGGGGACTGAAGCTTTCTTT.

CDR3 nucleotide sequence: TGTGCCAGCAGCGTCGGGGTCTCCTACAATGAGCAGTTCTTC. The encoded protein is CASSVGVSYNEQFF. This chain joins TRBV9 and TRBJ2-1; D is possibly TRBD2 (5 bases). Germline V gene data show CDR1 as SGDLS and CDR2 as YYNGEE. V was shortened by 2 bases and J by 0 bases, with 6 bases between the two germline ends. The CDR3 has 14 residues.

The V and J genes are TRBV2 and TRBJ1-1, with D possibly being TRBD1 (6 bases). The germline V gene encodes CDR1 SNHLY and CDR2 FYNNEI. With 10 bases removed from V and 5 bases from J, the gap between germline ends came to 17 bases. The CDR3 consists of 13 residues. The CDR3 nucleotides read TGTGCCACCACGCAGGGGCGGGAGACTGAAGCTTTCTTT. Translated: CATTQGRETEAFF.

This clone was detected a few times. J is TRBJ1-5 and V is TRBV16; 8 nucleotides line up with TRBD1. The ends lost 5 bases at V and 2 bases at J; junction bases unmatched: 2. Germline assignment: CDR1 KGHSY and CDR2 FQNENV. The CDR3 extends over 14 amino acids. The CDR3 region is CASSDRGGNQPQHF. CDR3 DNA sequence: TGTGCCAGCAGCGACAGGGGCGGCAATCAGCCCCAGCATTTT.

This clone appeared once. This chain joins TRBV25-1 and TRBJ1-2; a possible D gene is TRBD1 (5 bases). The germline CDR1 and CDR2 sequences are MGHDK and SYGVNS. This CDR3 has 15 amino acids. Between the trimmed V and J ends, which lost 1 base and 6 bases, there was a span of 15 bases. CDR3 in DNA: TGTGCCAGCAGTGAATTCCGTGGCAGGGAAGATGGCTACACCTTC. Translation: CASSEFRGREDGYTF.

This clone was observed a single time. This chain joins TRBV5-1 and TRBJ2-7, with TRBD2 identical over 11 bases. Trimming cost V 4 bases and J 6 bases; bases outside gene matches: 12. Germline CDR1 is SGHRS and CDR2 is YFSETQ. The CDR3 length is 16 residues. For the CDR3, the DNA is TGCGCCAGCAGCCCGGACCTTAGCGGGAGGGCCCGCGAGCAGTACTTC. Translation: CASSPDLSGRAREQYF.

This clone was seen just once. Sequence at one end of the junction differs from germline and may be a read error. The genes are TRBV7-7 and TRBJ2-2; D possibly corresponds to TRBD1 (6 bases). There are 13 residues in the CDR3. Germline values: CDR1 SSHAT, CDR2 FNYEAQ (reference sequence). In DNA, the CDR3 is TGTGCTAGCAGCGTTACAGGGACCGGGGAGCTGTTTTTT. This encodes CASSVTGTGELFF.

This chain links TRBV18 with TRBJ2-1; 7 nucleotides line up with TRBD1. Trimming took 3 bases from V and 9 from J; bases not matched to a gene: 5. The CDR3 runs to 13 residues. The V gene's germline CDR1 is KGHSH and CDR2 LQKENI. The CDR3 loop is CASSPRGLGEQFF. CDR3 nucleotides: TGTGCCAGCTCACCGAGGGGGCTTGGTGAGCAGTTCTTC.

V gene TRBV19 combines with J gene TRBJ1-2, with TRBD1 matching over 8 bases. Germline CDR1 and CDR2: LNHDA and SQIVND (reference sequence). The CDR3 totals 14 residues. Germline trimming cut 10 bases from V and 7 bases from J; bases unmatched to any gene: 14. CDR3 region: CATTIGDRTSGYTF. The CDR3 DNA reads as TGTGCCACCACGATTGGGGACAGGACGAGTGGCTACACCTTC. The entire variable domain, with the rest obtained from reference TRBV19 and TRBJ1-2, is as follows: DGGITQSPKYLFRKEGQNVTLSCEQNLNHDAMYWYRQDPGQGLRLIYYSQIVNDFQKGDIAEGYSVSREKKESFPLTVTSAQKNPTAFYLCATTIGDRTSGYTFGSGTRLTVV.

The chain is built from TRBV6-1 and TRBJ2-7, with D tentatively TRBD1 (6 bases). The V gene's germline CDR1 is MNHNS and CDR2 SASEGT. CDR3 length: 14 amino acids. Trimming pared 1 base from V and 3 bases from J, leaving 10 bases between. The CDR3 nucleotides are TGTGCCAGCAGTGAAGGGGGCAGGGGCTACGAGCAGTACGTC. This translates into CASSEGGRGYEQYV.

This chain links TRBV18 with TRBJ1-4; 8 positions match TRBD1. This CDR3 has 14 residues. V shed 3 bases, J shed 7 bases, and the junction held 4 bases outside the gene matches. Germline V gene sequence: CDR1 KGHSH, CDR2 LQKENI. The CDR3: CASSPLDRGEKLFF. The CDR3 region has the DNA TGTGCCAGCTCACCGCTCGACAGGGGTGAAAAACTGTTTTTT.

J is TRBJ2-7 and V is TRBV4-1, with 9 bases aligning to TRBD2. There are 15 residues in the CDR3. V was clipped by 2 bases and J by 4 bases; unmatched bases: 6. Germline assignment: CDR1 MGHRA and CDR2 YSYEKL. The CDR3 bases are TGCGCCAGCAGCCAACCTTCTAGCGGGAAATACGAGCAGTACTTC. Translating it yields CASSQPSSGKYEQYF.

This chain uses TRBV7-9 with TRBJ2-1; D gene ambiguous. Between the trimmed V and J ends, which lost 1 base and 6 bases, there was a span of 7 bases. The CDR3 runs 13 residues. CDR1 and CDR2 from the germline V gene are SEHNR and FQNEAQ (reference sequence). CDR3: CASSLVPGNEQFF. The CDR3 DNA follows: TGTGCCAGCAGCTTAGTTCCGGGCAATGAGCAGTTCTTC. The full variable domain, with the rest looked up from reference TRBV7-9 and TRBJ2-1, is DTGVSQNPRHKITKRGQNVTFRCDPISEHNRLYWYRQTLGQGPEFLTYFQNEAQLEKSRLLSDRFSAERPKGSFSTLEIQRTEQGDSAMYLCASSLVPGNEQFFGPGTRLTVL.

The chain is built from TRBV28 and TRBJ2-3; 8 bases align to TRBD2. With V trimmed by 7 bases and J by 8 bases, 5 bases remained unmatched. This CDR3 is 12 amino acids long. The V gene's germline CDR1 is MDHEN and CDR2 SYDVKM. Here the CDR3 reads CASTSGWTTQYF. The CDR3 DNA is TGTGCCAGCACTAGCGGGTGGACTACGCAGTATTTT.

This chain connects TRBV13 to TRBJ1-3; D is unresolved. This CDR3 spans 14 amino acids. The germline V gene has CDR1 PRHDT and CDR2 FYEKMQ (reference sequence). V gave up 5 bases and J gave up 4 bases, with 12 bases separating them. CDR3 sequence reads: CASSDWASGNTIYF. The DNA of the CDR3 is TGTGCCAGCAGCGATTGGGCGTCAGGAAACACCATATATTTT.

The rearrangement uses TRBV15 and TRBJ2-2, with a tentative D call TRBD1 (5 bases). Germline V gene sequence: CDR1 LNHNV, CDR2 YYDKDF (reference sequence). There are 14 residues in the CDR3. Trimming took 1 base from V and 7 from J, leaving 10 bases between them. The CDR3 coding sequence is TGTGCCACCAGCAGAGCACCAGGGATCGGGGAGCTGTTTTTT. It encodes CATSRAPGIGELFF. Filled out from reference TRBV15 and TRBJ2-2, the complete variable domain reads DAMVIQNPRYQVTQFGKPVTLSCSQTLNHNVMYWYQQKSSQAPKLLFHYYDKDFNNEADTPDNFQSRRPNTSFCFLDIRSPGLGDTAMYLCATSRAPGIGELFFGEGSRLTVL.

This clone was counted a few times. This sequence joins TRBV19 and TRBJ2-3; TRBD2 aligns across 13 bases. V was pared by 7 bases and J by 1 base, with 2 bases of the junction left unmatched. Germline CDR1 and CDR2: LNHDA and SQIVND (reference sequence). This CDR3 is built from 15 residues. The CDR3 bases are TGTGCCAGTAACGGACTAGCGGGAGGCACAGATACGCAGTATTTT. Residues: CASNGLAGGTDTQYF.

The chain couples TRBV6-5 to TRBJ2-5, with TRBD2 matching 11 bases. Germline V gene lookup returns CDR1 MNHEY and CDR2 SVGAGI. The CDR3 totals 14 residues. The V gene end was trimmed by 6 bases and the J gene end by 2 bases; junction bases not matched to a gene: 2. CDR3 bases: TGTGCCAGCAGGGGACTAGCGGAACAAGAGACCCAGTACTTC. Protein: CASRGLAEQETQYF.

The chain carries TRBV19 and TRBJ2-5; 8 positions match TRBD1. Per the germline V gene, CDR1 is LNHDA and CDR2 is SQIVND (reference sequence). V trimming: 2 bases; J trimming: 2 bases; junction bases outside the gene matches: 1. This CDR3 has 14 residues. Here the CDR3 reads CASSIRDRQETQYF. CDR3 coding DNA: TGTGCCAGTAGTATAAGGGACAGGCAAGAGACCCAGTACTTC.

The J gene is TRBJ1-2, the V gene TRBV2; 10 nucleotides agree with TRBD1. Germline values: CDR1 SNHLY, CDR2 FYNNEI. The J segment lost 7 bases and the V segment lost 5 bases, leaving 10 bases of the junction unmatched. CDR3 size: 15 residues. The CDR3 DNA reads as TGTGCCAGCAGTACTAGACAGGGGGCGCCGACTGGCTACACCTTC. This gives the protein CASSTRQGAPTGYTF. Based on the CDR3 plus reference TRBV2 and TRBJ1-2, the full variable domain is EPEVTQTPSHQVTQMGQEVILRCVPISNHLYFYWYRQILGQKVEFLVSFYNNEISEKSEIFDDQFSVERPDGSNFTLKIRSTKLEDSAMYFCASSTRQGAPTGYTFGSGTRLTVV.

This rearrangement joins TRBV6-5 to TRBJ1-1; 9 bases align to TRBD1. The CDR3 is made up of 15 amino acids. The germline CDR1 and CDR2 sequences are MNHEY and SVGAGI. V shed 0 bases, J shed 7 bases, and the junction held 6 bases outside the gene matches. CDR3 nucleotides: TGTGCCAGCAGTTACTCGACAGGGGGGTATGATGAAGCTTTCTTT. It yields the protein CASSYSTGGYDEAFF.

V is TRBV19 and J is TRBJ1-5; D is ambiguous. The CDR3 is 12 residues long. Germline V CDR1 and CDR2: LNHDA, SQIVND (reference sequence). The V gene lost 5 bases and the J gene lost 4 bases, with 6 bases spanning the gap. In DNA form, the CDR3 reads TGTGCCAGTAGTCTACCTAATCAGCCCCAGCATTTT. Its protein product is CASSLPNQPQHF.